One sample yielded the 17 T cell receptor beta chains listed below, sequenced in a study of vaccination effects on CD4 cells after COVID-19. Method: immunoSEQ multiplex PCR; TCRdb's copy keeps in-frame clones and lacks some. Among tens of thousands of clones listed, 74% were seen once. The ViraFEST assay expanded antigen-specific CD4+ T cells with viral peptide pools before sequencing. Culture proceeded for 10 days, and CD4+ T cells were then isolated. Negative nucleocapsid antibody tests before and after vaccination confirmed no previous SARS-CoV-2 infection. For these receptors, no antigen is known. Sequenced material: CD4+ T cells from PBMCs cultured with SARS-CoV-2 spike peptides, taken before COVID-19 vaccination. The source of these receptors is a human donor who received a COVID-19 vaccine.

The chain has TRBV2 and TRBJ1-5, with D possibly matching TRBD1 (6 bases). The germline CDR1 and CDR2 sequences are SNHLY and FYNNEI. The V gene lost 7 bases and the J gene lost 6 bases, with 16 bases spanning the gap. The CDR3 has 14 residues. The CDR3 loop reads CASMEGRGTQPQHF. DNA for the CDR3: TGTGCCAGCATGGAGGGCAGGGGTACTCAGCCCCAGCATTTT.

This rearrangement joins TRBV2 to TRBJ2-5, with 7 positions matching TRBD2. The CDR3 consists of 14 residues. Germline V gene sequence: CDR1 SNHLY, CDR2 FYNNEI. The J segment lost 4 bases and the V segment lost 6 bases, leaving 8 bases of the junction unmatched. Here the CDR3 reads CASSPDSGVETQYF. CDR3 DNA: TGTGCCAGCAGCCCAGACAGCGGGGTAGAGACCCAGTACTTC.

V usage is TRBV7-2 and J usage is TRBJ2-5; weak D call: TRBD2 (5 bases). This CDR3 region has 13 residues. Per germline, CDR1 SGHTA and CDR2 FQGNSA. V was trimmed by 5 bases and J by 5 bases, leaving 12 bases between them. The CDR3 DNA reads TGTGCCAGCAGCATTTGGACGGGGGAGACCCAGTACTTC. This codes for CASSIWTGETQYF.

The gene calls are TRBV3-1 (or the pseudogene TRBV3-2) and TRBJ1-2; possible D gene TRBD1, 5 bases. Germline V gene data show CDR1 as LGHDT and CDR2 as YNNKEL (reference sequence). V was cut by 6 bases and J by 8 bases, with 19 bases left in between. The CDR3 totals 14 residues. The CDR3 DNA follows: TGTGCCAGCAGGCATGACAGTCTAATGGGCGGCTACACCTTC. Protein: CASRHDSLMGGYTF.

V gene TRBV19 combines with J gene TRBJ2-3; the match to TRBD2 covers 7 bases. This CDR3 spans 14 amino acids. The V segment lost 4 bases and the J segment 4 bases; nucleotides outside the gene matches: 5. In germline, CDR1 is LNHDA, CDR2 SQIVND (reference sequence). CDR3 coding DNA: TGTGCCAGTAGTAGCGGGAGTGTTGCAGATACGCAGTATTTT. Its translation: CASSSGSVADTQYF.

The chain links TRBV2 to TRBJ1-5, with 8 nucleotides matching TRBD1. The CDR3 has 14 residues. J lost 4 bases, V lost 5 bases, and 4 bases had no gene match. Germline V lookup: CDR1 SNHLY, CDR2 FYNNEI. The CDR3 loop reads CASSRTGHNQPQHF. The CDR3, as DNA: TGTGCCAGCAGTCGGACAGGGCATAATCAGCCCCAGCATTTT.

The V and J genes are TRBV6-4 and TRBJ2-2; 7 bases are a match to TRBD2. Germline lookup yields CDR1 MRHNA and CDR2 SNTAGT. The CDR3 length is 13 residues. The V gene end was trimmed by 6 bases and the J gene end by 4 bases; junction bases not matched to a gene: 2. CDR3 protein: CASSGGSTGELFF. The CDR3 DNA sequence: TGTGCCAGCAGCGGGGGGAGCACCGGGGAGCTGTTTTTT.

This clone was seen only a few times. Here the CDR3 DNA reads TGTGCCAGCAGCTCTCCGACAGGTTATAGCAATCAGCCCCAGCATTTT. This translates into CASSSPTGYSNQPQHF. The chain is built from TRBV11-3 and TRBJ1-5; TRBD1 might be the D (6 bases). CDR1 and CDR2 from the germline V gene are SGHNT and YENEEA. This CDR3 is 16 amino acids long. V was trimmed by 4 bases and J by 0 bases, leaving 13 bases between them.

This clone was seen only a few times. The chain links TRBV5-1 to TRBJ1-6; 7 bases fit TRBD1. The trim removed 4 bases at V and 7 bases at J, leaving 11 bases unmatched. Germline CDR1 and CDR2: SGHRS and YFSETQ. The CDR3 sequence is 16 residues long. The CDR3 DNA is TGCGCCAGCAGCCGAGATCCCGGGACAGAAAATTCACCCCTCCACTTT. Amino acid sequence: CASSRDPGTENSPLHF.

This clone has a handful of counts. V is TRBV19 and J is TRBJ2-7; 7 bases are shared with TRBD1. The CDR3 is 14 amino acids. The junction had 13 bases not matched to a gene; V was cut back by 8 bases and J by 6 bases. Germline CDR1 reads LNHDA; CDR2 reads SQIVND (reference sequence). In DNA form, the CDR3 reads TGTGCCAGTTCCACCCCGACAGGGTCTGGCGAGCAGTACTTC. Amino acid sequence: CASSTPTGSGEQYF.

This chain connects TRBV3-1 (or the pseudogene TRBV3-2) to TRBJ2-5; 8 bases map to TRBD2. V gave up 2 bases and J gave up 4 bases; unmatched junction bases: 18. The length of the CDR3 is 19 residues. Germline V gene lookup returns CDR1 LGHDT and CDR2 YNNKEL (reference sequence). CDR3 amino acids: CASSQTRYSGIAGRETQYF. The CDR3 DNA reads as TGTGCCAGCAGCCAAACCCGTTATTCCGGGATAGCGGGGCGAGAGACCCAGTACTTC.

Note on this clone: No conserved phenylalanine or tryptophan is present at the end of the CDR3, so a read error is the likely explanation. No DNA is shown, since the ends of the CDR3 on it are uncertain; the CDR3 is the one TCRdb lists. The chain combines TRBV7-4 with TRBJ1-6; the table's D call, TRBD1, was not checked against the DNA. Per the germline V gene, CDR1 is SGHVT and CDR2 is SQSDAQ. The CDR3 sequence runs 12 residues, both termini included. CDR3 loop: CASSLVFGTGSL.

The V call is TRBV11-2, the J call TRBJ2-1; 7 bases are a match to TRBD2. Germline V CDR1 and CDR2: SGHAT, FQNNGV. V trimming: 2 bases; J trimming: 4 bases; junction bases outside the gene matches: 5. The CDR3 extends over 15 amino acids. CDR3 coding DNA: TGTGCCAGCAGCTTATCCCGGGGACTATACAATGAGCAGTTCTTC. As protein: CASSLSRGLYNEQFF. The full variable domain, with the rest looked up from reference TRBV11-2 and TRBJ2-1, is EAGVAQSPRYKIIEKRQSVAFWCNPISGHATLYWYQQILGQGPKLLIQFQNNGVVDDSQLPKDRFSAERLKGVDSTLKIQPAKLEDSAVYLCASSLSRGLYNEQFFGPGTRLTVL.

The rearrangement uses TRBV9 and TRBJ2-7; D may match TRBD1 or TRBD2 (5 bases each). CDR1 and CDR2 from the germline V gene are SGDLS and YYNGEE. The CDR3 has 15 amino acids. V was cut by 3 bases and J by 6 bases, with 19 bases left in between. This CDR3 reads CASSAGPTPEGEQYF. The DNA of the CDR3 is TGTGCCAGCAGCGCGGGACCTACCCCTGAGGGCGAGCAGTACTTC.

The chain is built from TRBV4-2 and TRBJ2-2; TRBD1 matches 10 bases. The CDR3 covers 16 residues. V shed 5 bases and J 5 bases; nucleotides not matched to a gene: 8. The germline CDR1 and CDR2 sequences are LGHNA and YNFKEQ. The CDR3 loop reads CASSSGTGVDTGELFF. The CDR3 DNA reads TGTGCCAGCAGCTCCGGGACAGGGGTAGATACCGGGGAGCTGTTTTTT.

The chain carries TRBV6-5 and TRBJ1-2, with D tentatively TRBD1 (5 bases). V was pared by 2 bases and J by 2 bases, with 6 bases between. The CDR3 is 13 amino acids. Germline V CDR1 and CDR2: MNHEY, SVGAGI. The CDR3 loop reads CASSYDRNYGYTF. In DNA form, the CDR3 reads TGTGCCAGCAGTTACGACAGAAACTATGGCTACACCTTC.

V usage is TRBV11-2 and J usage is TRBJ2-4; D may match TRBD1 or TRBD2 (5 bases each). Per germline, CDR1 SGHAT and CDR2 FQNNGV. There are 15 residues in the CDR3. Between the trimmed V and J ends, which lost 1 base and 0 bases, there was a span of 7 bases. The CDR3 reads CASSLGGVAKNIQYF. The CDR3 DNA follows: TGTGCCAGCAGCTTAGGAGGGGTAGCCAAAAACATTCAGTACTTC.